These 24 T cell receptor beta chains originate from one sample sequenced in a study of neoadjuvant anti-PD-1 for oral cavity cancer. Time point specified: after neoadjuvant nivolumab, at surgical resection. Repertoires were generated with immunoSEQ multiplex PCR, while TCRdb's copy carries only in-frame clones and drops some. The data hold about 42,000 clones, with approximately 80% observed a single time. This specimen consisted of PBMCs, obtained after nivolumab (anti-PD-1) treatment. These receptor sequences come from a person aged 40 to 85 with oral cavity squamous cell carcinoma.

The V call is TRBV5-1, the J call TRBJ2-3; D is ambiguous. Trimming cost V 0 bases and J 6 bases, with 11 bases left between them. Germline values: CDR1 SGHRS, CDR2 YFSETQ. This CDR3 comprises 14 residues. The CDR3 coding sequence is TGCGCCAGCAGCTTGGCTTCGATACTTGATACGCAGTATTTT. Amino acid sequence: CASSLASILDTQYF.

This clone was counted once. This chain links TRBV11-2 with TRBJ1-1; a possible D gene is TRBD1 (5 bases). The CDR3 sequence is 12 residues long. CDR1 SGHAT and CDR2 FQNNGV come from the germline V gene. The V end was cut by 3 bases, the J end by 7 bases, with 9 bases between. The chain's CDR3 is CASSLRGDEAFF. CDR3 nucleotide sequence: TGTGCCAGCAGCTTGAGGGGAGATGAAGCTTTCTTT.

This clone was seen a few times. Within the sample, other DNA sequences also encode this same CDR3. V usage is TRBV18 and J usage is TRBJ1-1; D unresolved. Germline V CDR1 and CDR2: KGHSH, LQKENI. Trimming stripped 4 bases from V and 1 base from J, with 7 bases between. The CDR3 consists of 13 residues. In nucleotides, the CDR3 is TGTGCCAGCTCACTAAAGGAGAACACTGAAGCTTTCTTT. It yields the protein CASSLKENTEAFF. Supplemented by reference TRBV18 and TRBJ1-1, the full variable domain reads NAGVMQNPRHLVRRRGQEARLRCSPMKGHSHVYWYRQLPEEGLKFMVYLQKENIIDESGMPKERFSAEFPKEGPSILRIQQVVRGDSAAYFCASSLKENTEAFFGQGTRLTVV.

The rearrangement joins TRBV6-5 to TRBJ2-2, with D perhaps matching TRBD1 or TRBD2 (5 bases each). The CDR3 length is 15 residues. The V gene's germline CDR1 is MNHEY and CDR2 SVGAGI. With 0 bases removed from V and 5 bases from J, the gap between germline ends came to 10 bases. CDR3 sequence reads: CASSYSSGRTGELFF. The CDR3 bases are TGTGCCAGCAGTTACTCTTCAGGGAGAACCGGGGAGCTGTTTTTT.

V gene TRBV6-1 combines with J gene TRBJ2-1; 12 bases map to TRBD2. Germline CDR1 is MNHNS and CDR2 is SASEGT. The CDR3 runs 14 residues. The V segment lost 1 base and the J segment 15 bases; nucleotides outside the gene matches: 7. Here the CDR3 reads CASSEGTSGIRRFF. CDR3 nucleotide sequence: TGTGCCAGCAGTGAAGGGACTAGCGGGATTCGTCGGTTCTTC.

The rearrangement joins TRBV6-6 to TRBJ2-5, with a possible D match to TRBD1 (5 bases). The CDR3 spans 15 residues. Germline assignment: CDR1 MNHNY and CDR2 SVGAGI (reference sequence). V dropped 6 bases and J dropped 1 base, with 15 bases sitting between them. The CDR3 loop is CASRDSPVFQETQYF. Here the CDR3 DNA reads TGTGCCAGCAGAGACAGCCCAGTTTTCCAAGAGACCCAGTACTTC.

This chain links TRBV29-1 with TRBJ2-3, with unresolved D. CDR3 length: 13 amino acids. V lost 4 bases and J 2 bases, leaving 10 bases between the germline ends. Germline V lookup: CDR1 SQVTM, CDR2 ANQGSEA. Here the CDR3 reads CSVVAVNTDTQYF. CDR3 bases: TGCAGCGTTGTCGCGGTCAACACAGATACGCAGTATTTT.

The genes are TRBV11-2 and TRBJ2-1; 8 nucleotides line up with TRBD1. The length of the CDR3 is 15 residues. Germline V lookup: CDR1 SGHAT, CDR2 FQNNGV. Trimming cost V 5 bases and J 7 bases; bases outside gene matches: 10. Here the CDR3 DNA reads TGTGCCAGCAGCATCCGACAGGGGAGCGGAAATGAGCAGTTCTTC. Its translation is CASSIRQGSGNEQFF.

The chain combines TRBV7-6 with TRBJ2-1; D possibly corresponds to TRBD2 (5 bases). The V gene lost 2 bases and the J gene lost 0 bases, with 11 bases spanning the gap. The CDR3 is made up of 16 amino acids. Germline V gene data show CDR1 as SGHVS and CDR2 as FNYEAQ. CDR3 nucleotides: TGTGCCAGCAGCTTAAGGACTGCGGGCTCCTACAATGAGCAGTTCTTC. Translated: CASSLRTAGSYNEQFF.

V and J are TRBV11-2 and TRBJ2-1; the D gene could be TRBD1 or TRBD2 (5 bases each). The germline V and J ends were trimmed by 5 bases and 15 bases, with 23 bases remaining between them. CDR1 is SGHAT and CDR2 is FQNNGV in the germline V gene. There are 14 residues in the CDR3. The CDR3 is CASSPRREPPNLFF. The DNA of the CDR3 is TGTGCCAGCAGCCCTCGCAGGGAGCCACCTAATCTGTTCTTC.

The V gene is TRBV2, the J gene TRBJ2-5; TRBD2 agrees at 9 bases. The J segment lost 4 bases and the V segment lost 7 bases, leaving 10 bases of the junction unmatched. The CDR3 spans 15 residues. Germline V gene sequence: CDR1 SNHLY, CDR2 FYNNEI. CDR3 coding DNA: TGTGCCAGCAAAGAGGGACTAGCAGGAGGAGAGACCCAGTACTTC. Translated: CASKEGLAGGETQYF.

The genes are TRBV6-4 and TRBJ2-1; TRBD2 matches 9 bases. V shed 4 bases and J 7 bases; nucleotides not matched to a gene: 8. The CDR3 is 15 amino acids. Per the germline V gene, CDR1 is MRHNA and CDR2 is SNTAGT. The CDR3 DNA reads TGTGCCAGCAGTGTTAGCGGGAGACTGGGTAATGAGCAGTTCTTC. It codes for CASSVSGRLGNEQFF.

This rearrangement joins TRBV19 to TRBJ2-4; TRBD1 matches at 9 bases. Germline CDR1 LNHDA, CDR2 SQIVND (reference sequence). CDR3 length equals 18 residues. V gave up 3 bases and J gave up 0 bases; unmatched junction bases: 9. The CDR3 sequence is CASSMRDRVLLAKNIQYF. The CDR3 DNA is TGTGCCAGTAGTATGCGGGACAGGGTACTATTAGCCAAAAACATTCAGTACTTC. The full variable domain, completed using reference TRBV19 and TRBJ2-4, is DGGITQSPKYLFRKEGQNVTLSCEQNLNHDAMYWYRQDPGQGLRLIYYSQIVNDFQKGDIAEGYSVSREKKESFPLTVTSAQKNPTAFYLCASSMRDRVLLAKNIQYFGAGTRLSVL.

The chain recombines TRBV5-1 with TRBJ1-1; D may be TRBD1 (5 bases). V lost 0 bases to trimming and J lost 3 bases, with 12 bases between them. This CDR3 has 15 amino acids. Germline CDR1 is SGHRS and CDR2 is YFSETQ. CDR3 residues: CASSLAGRGDTEAFF. The CDR3 bases are TGCGCCAGCAGCTTGGCCGGCAGAGGGGACACTGAAGCTTTCTTT.

The rearrangement joins TRBV7-9 to TRBJ2-2; a weak D match, TRBD2 (6 bases). This CDR3 is 15 amino acids long. Germline CDR1 is SEHNR and CDR2 is FQNEAQ (reference sequence). With 4 bases removed from V and 5 bases from J, the gap between germline ends came to 14 bases. Here the CDR3 DNA reads TGTGCCAGCAGCTCGGGAGCTAGCGTGACCGGGGAGCTGTTTTTT. It codes for CASSSGASVTGELFF.

CDR3 DNA sequence: TGTGCCAGCAGCGGAGTAGAAGAAGCTTTCTTT. This sequence encodes CASSGVEEAFF. The chain combines TRBV6-1 with TRBJ1-1; D not certain. The CDR3 has 11 residues. CDR1 and CDR2 (germline): MNHNS, SASEGT. Trimming shortened V by 6 bases and J by 8 bases, and 10 bases separated the two germline ends.

The J gene is TRBJ2-1, the V gene TRBV6-1, with 9 positions matching TRBD1. The CDR3 sequence is 14 residues long. The germline CDR1 and CDR2 sequences are MNHNS and SASEGT. V shed 5 bases and J 8 bases; nucleotides not matched to a gene: 7. CDR3 sequence reads: CASSSGTGIDEQFF. The CDR3 coding sequence is TGTGCCAGCAGTTCCGGGACAGGGATCGATGAGCAGTTCTTC.

CDR3 DNA sequence: TGTGCCAGCAGCTTTACTAGCGGGAACACAGATACGCAGTATTTT. It codes for CASSFTSGNTDTQYF. This sequence joins TRBV7-9 and TRBJ2-3, with 10 bases that match TRBD2. The germline CDR1 and CDR2 sequences are SEHNR and FQNEAQ (reference sequence). CDR3 size: 15 residues. Trimming took 3 bases from V and 2 from J; bases not matched to a gene: 2.

This clone was recorded once. The DNA of the CDR3 is TGTGCCAGCACCCCGCTGGGGGGCTTCTACAATGAGCAGTTCTTC. It codes for CASTPLGGFYNEQFF. The chain employs TRBV6-5 and TRBJ2-1; D possibly matches TRBD1 or TRBD2 (6 bases each). The length of the CDR3 is 15 residues. The V and J ends lost 7 bases and 3 bases respectively, with 16 bases between them. Germline V gene lookup returns CDR1 MNHEY and CDR2 SVGAGI.

This chain links TRBV19 with TRBJ1-6; D is undetermined. CDR1 is LNHDA, CDR2 SQIVND, per germline (reference sequence). CDR3 length equals 15 residues. The V and J ends lost 2 bases and 8 bases respectively, with 13 bases between them. CDR3 in DNA: TGTGCCAGTAGTATAAGTGGGAATTACGATTCACCCCTCCACTTT. Its protein product is CASSISGNYDSPLHF.

This clone showed up just once. The J gene is TRBJ2-1, the V gene TRBV7-3; TRBD2 aligns across 7 bases. The CDR3 is 14 residues long. V trimming: 5 bases; J trimming: 6 bases; junction bases outside the gene matches: 7. Germline V CDR1 and CDR2: SGHTA, FQGTGA. CDR3 sequence reads: CASSPNSGLNEQFF. CDR3 in DNA: TGTGCCAGCAGCCCAAATAGCGGGCTCAATGAGCAGTTCTTC.

The table lists this clone with a few counts. The genes are TRBV4-2 and TRBJ1-1; possible D gene TRBD1, 5 bases. CDR1 LGHNA and CDR2 YNFKEQ come from the germline V gene. Trimming left V 4 bases short and J 7 bases short, with 19 bases between. The CDR3 is made up of 15 amino acids. CDR3 in amino acids: CASSPMGGIRSEAFF. CDR3 nucleotide sequence: TGTGCCAGCAGCCCCATGGGGGGTATAAGGAGTGAAGCTTTCTTT.

The rearrangement uses TRBV5-6 and TRBJ2-7, with 8 bases that match TRBD1. From germline, CDR1 is SGHDT and CDR2 YYEEEE. J gave up 6 bases and V 4 bases, and 15 bases lay outside the gene matches. The CDR3 has 16 amino acids. CDR3 coding DNA: TGTGCCAGCAGCCCGAAAAACAGGGGGGTCCTGGGCGAGCAGTACTTC. This sequence encodes CASSPKNRGVLGEQYF.

The chain employs TRBV5-1 and TRBJ2-1; 7 bases line up with TRBD2. Germline V gene lookup returns CDR1 SGHRS and CDR2 YFSETQ. This CDR3 has 13 amino acids. J gave up 9 bases and V 3 bases, and 6 bases lay outside the gene matches. The CDR3 loop reads CASSSQWGGEQFF. The CDR3 coding sequence is TGCGCCAGCAGCTCGCAATGGGGGGGTGAGCAGTTCTTC.